This T cell receptor (beta chain) was captured by sequencing in a study of blood T cell repertoires in COVID-19. Overall study context: Italy, Spain and the United States were the sources of the convalescent and acute COVID-19 samples.

Method: immunoSEQ multiplex PCR; TCRdb's copy keeps in-frame clones and lacks some. The table includes under 35,000 clones, roughly 80% detected once. This CDR3 spans 15 amino acids. Germline V gives CDR1 SEHNR, CDR2 FQNEAQ (reference sequence). Trimming pared 5 bases from V and 6 bases from J, leaving 16 bases between. Sequenced: peripheral blood. The V gene is TRBV7-9, the J gene TRBJ1-4, with D possibly being TRBD1 (5 bases). The TCR originated in a man aged 65-85 years with active COVID-19. For the CDR3, the DNA is TGTGCCAGCAGCCCCTGGGCAGGAGGGGATGAAAAACTGTTTTTT. It yields the protein CASSPWAGGDEKLFF.